This TCR beta chain comes out of a study of CD8 T cells in Susac syndrome. Germline assignment: CDR1 SGHAT and CDR2 FQNNGV. V was cut by 3 bases and J by 1 base, with 13 bases left in between. CDR3 size: 15 residues. Blood CD8+ and CD4+ T cells underwent high-throughput TCR beta sequencing. RNA amounts of roughly 0.45 to 1 ug underwent reverse transcription with random hexamers. Each CDR3 protein gets one entry after TCRdb re-called the immunoSEQ multiplex PCR reads with MiXCR. The sample records 150,000 to 200,000 distinct CDR3 sequences, 90% to 95% being singletons. The sequencing input was CD4+ T cells from PBMCs. The genes are TRBV11-2 and TRBJ2-7; D not resolved. The receptor comes from a human donor with Susac syndrome. CDR3 amino acids: CASSLLGVGSYEQYF. CDR3 DNA sequence: TGTGCCAGCAGCTTGCTCGGCGTAGGGTCCTACGAGCAGTACTTC.